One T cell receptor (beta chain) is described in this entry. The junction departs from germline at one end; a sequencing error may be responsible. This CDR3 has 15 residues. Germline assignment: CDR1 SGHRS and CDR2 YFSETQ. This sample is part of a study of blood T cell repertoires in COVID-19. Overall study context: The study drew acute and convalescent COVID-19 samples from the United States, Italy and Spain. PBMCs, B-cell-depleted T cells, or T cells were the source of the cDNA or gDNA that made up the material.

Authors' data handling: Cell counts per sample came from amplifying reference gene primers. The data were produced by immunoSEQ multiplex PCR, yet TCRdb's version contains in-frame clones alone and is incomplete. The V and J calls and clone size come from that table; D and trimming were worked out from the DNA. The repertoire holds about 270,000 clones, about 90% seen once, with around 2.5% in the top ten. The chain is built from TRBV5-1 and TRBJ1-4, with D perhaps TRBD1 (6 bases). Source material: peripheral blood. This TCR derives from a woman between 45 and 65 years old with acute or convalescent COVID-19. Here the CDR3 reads CASSLGGLINEKLFF. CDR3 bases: TGCGCCAGCAGTTTGGGGGGGCTGATCAATGAAAAACTGTTTTTT.